Listed below are T cell receptor beta chains from one sample, sequenced in a study of identical twins. TCRdb reprocessed the 5' RACE reads with MiXCR, giving one entry per CDR3 protein. The repertoire holds about 690,000 distinct CDR3 sequences, with 21% as singletons. The same sample was also studied in work on T cells expressing NK-cell markers.

Sequencing was carried out using PBMCs. All receptors come from a young woman in good health. Both conserved end residues are part of each CDR3. The D gene is left open where the match is weak.

v_gene	j_gene	d_gene	CDR3aa
TRBV29-1	TRBJ1-1	NA	CSVEKGGHTEAFF
TRBV5-1	TRBJ2-3	NA	CASSEGRSTDTQYF
TRBV5-5	TRBJ1-5	TRBD1	CASSPGQGALQPQHF
TRBV15	TRBJ2-7	NA	CATSRDLATEQYF
TRBV29-1	TRBJ1-1	NA	CSVDGRAGGDTEAFF
TRBV6-1	TRBJ2-3	TRBD2	CASSERLAADTQYF
TRBV12-3/TRBV12-4	TRBJ2-7	NA	CASSFGTGTDEQYF
TRBV4-3	TRBJ2-7	NA	CASSQDFRLSEQYF
TRBV20-1	TRBJ2-1	NA	CSASSRARAHNEQFF
TRBV10-3	TRBJ2-1	TRBD2	CAASSVGTSINEQFF
TRBV6-2/TRBV6-3	TRBJ2-5	NA	CASSYSRTASQETQYF
TRBV11-2	TRBJ2-2	NA	CASSSDFGGELFF
TRBV27	TRBJ2-1	NA	CASSLLGTNSYNEQFF
TRBV4-1	TRBJ2-1	TRBD2	CASSQGILAGGPVITPNEQFF
TRBV9	TRBJ1-2	NA	CASSSANRNRYTF
TRBV7-9	TRBJ1-4	TRBD1	CASSPRDRENEKLFF
TRBV20-1	TRBJ1-1	NA	CSATLTVGTEAFF